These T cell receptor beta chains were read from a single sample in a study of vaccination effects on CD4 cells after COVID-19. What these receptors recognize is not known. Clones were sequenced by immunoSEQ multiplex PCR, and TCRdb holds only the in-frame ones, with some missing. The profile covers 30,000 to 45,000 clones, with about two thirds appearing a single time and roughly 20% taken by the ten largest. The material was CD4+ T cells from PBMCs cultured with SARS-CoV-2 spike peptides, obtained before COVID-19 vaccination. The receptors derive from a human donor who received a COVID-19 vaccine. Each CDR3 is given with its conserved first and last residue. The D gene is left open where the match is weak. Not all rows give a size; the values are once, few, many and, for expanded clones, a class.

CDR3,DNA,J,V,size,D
CASSVFAGAGGEQYF,TGTGCCAGCAGCGTTTTTGCGGGAGCCGGGGGCGAGCAGTACTTC,TRBJ2-7,TRBV9,few,TRBD2
CAWSVLGNTDTQYF,TGTGCCTGGAGTGTACTCGGCAACACAGATACGCAGTATTTT,TRBJ2-3,TRBV30,once,-
CASSRGGVTGYGYTF,TGTGCCAGCAGTCGCGGAGGGGTGACGGGCTATGGCTACACCTTC,TRBJ1-2,TRBV7-6,-,-
CASSPLQGPYEQYF,TGTGCCAGCAGTCCCCTCCAGGGTCCCTACGAGCAGTACTTC,TRBJ2-7,TRBV28,-,-
CASSTTEWQETQYF,TGTGCCAGTAGTACTACGGAATGGCAAGAGACCCAGTACTTC,TRBJ2-5,TRBV19,-,-
CASIPPNSYEQYF,TGTGCCAGCATCCCCCCAAACTCCTACGAGCAGTACTTC,TRBJ2-7,TRBV6-2/TRBV6-3,few,-
CASGLVLGGGNSPLHF,TGTGCTAGTGGTTTGGTATTGGGGGGAGGGAATTCACCCCTCCACTTT,TRBJ1-6,TRBV12-5,few,-
CASGQEAYNSPLHF,TGTGCCAGTGGACAGGAGGCCTATAATTCACCCCTCCACTTT,TRBJ1-6,TRBV6-5,-,TRBD1
CATSRMTFAGSMNTEAFF,TGTGCCACCAGCAGAATGACCTTTGCAGGATCTATGAACACTGAAGCTTTCTTT,TRBJ1-1,TRBV15,-,-
CASSRGQNYGYTF,TGTGCCAGTAGTCGGGGACAGAACTATGGCTACACCTTC,TRBJ1-2,TRBV19,-,TRBD1
CASSLFRTSGSRAYEQYF,TGTGCCAGCAGTTTATTTAGGACTAGCGGGAGCAGGGCCTACGAGCAGTACTTC,TRBJ2-7,TRBV27,-,TRBD2
CASSFNIGAHYGYTF,TGTGCCAGCAGCTTTAACATCGGGGCACACTATGGCTACACCTTC,TRBJ1-2,TRBV11-2,-,-
CASSPGVSTDTQYF,TGTGCCAGTAGTCCGGGCGTCAGCACAGATACGCAGTATTTT,TRBJ2-3,TRBV19,-,-
CASSPGREAFF,TGTGCCAGCAGCCCCGGGAGGGAAGCTTTCTTT,TRBJ1-1,TRBV3-1/TRBV3-2,few,-
CARSLAGQGANYGYTF,TGTGCCAGAAGCTTGGCGGGACAGGGAGCTAACTATGGCTACACCTTC,TRBJ1-2,TRBV5-3,few,TRBD1
CASSLAGRVWDNSPLHF,TGTGCCAGCAGCTTAGCAGGCCGCGTTTGGGATAATTCACCCCTCCACTTT,TRBJ1-6,TRBV7-8,-,-
CASRPGRGLNTEAFF,TGTGCCAGCAGGCCCGGACGGGGGCTGAACACTGAAGCTTTCTTT,TRBJ1-1,TRBV3-1/TRBV3-2,few,-
CASSRPYEQYF,TGTGCCAGCAGCCGCCCCTACGAGCAGTACTTC,TRBJ2-7,TRBV3-1/TRBV3-2,-,-
CASSPQTGFGELFF,TGTGCCAGCAGCCCCCAGACAGGGTTCGGGGAGCTGTTTTTT,TRBJ2-2,TRBV7-9,-,TRBD1
CASSIAGGLGEQYF,TGTGCCAGTAGTATAGCGGGCGGCCTGGGGGAGCAGTACTTC,TRBJ2-7,TRBV19,-,-
CASSYSDRGYDGELFF,TGTGCCAGCAGTTACTCCGACAGGGGGTATGACGGGGAGCTGTTTTTT,TRBJ2-2,TRBV6-5,-,TRBD1
CSAGWGRNNEQFF,TGCAGCGCTGGGTGGGGCCGTAACAATGAGCAGTTCTTC,TRBJ2-1,TRBV29-1,-,-
CASRSGTASYEQYF,TGTGCCAGCAGATCCGGGACAGCCTCCTACGAGCAGTACTTC,TRBJ2-7,TRBV28,-,TRBD1
CASSLVQGNQPQHF,TGTGCCAGCAGCTTAGTACAGGGCAATCAGCCCCAGCATTTT,TRBJ1-5,TRBV7-2,-,-
CASSLEGGTDTQYF,TGCGCCAGCAGCTTGGAGGGGGGCACAGATACGCAGTATTTT,TRBJ2-3,TRBV5-1,-,-
CASSLGEGRCWDQYF,TGTGCCAGCAGCCTGGGGGAGGGTCGGTGTTGGGATCAGTACTTC,TRBJ2-4,TRBV5-4,-,TRBD2
CASSLGTSREETQYF,TGTGCCAGCAGCCTAGGGACTAGTCGAGAAGAGACCCAGTACTTC,TRBJ2-5,TRBV5-4,-,TRBD2
CASSPRSRRGGQPQHF,TGTGCCAGCAGTCCCCGGTCCCGCAGGGGAGGGCAGCCCCAGCATTTT,TRBJ1-5,TRBV27,-,-
CALRPGQGPVEQFF,TGTGCCTTGCGACCGGGACAGGGACCTGTTGAGCAGTTCTTC,TRBJ2-1,TRBV30,-,TRBD1
CASSQRQGGDEQFF,TGTGCCAGCAGCCAAAGACAGGGTGGCGATGAGCAGTTCTTC,TRBJ2-1,TRBV5-4,few,TRBD1
CAISDGGGNNQPQHF,TGTGCCATCAGTGATGGAGGGGGCAACAATCAGCCCCAGCATTTT,TRBJ1-5,TRBV10-3,-,TRBD1
CASSSTSRYYEQYF,TGTGCCAGCAGCTCCACTAGCAGGTACTACGAGCAGTACTTC,TRBJ2-7,TRBV7-2,-,-
CASKRGQQPQHF,TGTGCCAGCAAAAGGGGGCAACAGCCCCAGCATTTT,TRBJ1-5,TRBV6-5,-,TRBD1
CASSGASGFSSYNEQFF,TGCGCCAGCAGTGGAGCTAGCGGGTTCAGCTCCTACAATGAGCAGTTCTTC,TRBJ2-1,TRBV10-1,many,TRBD2
CASSQSPSGSSYNEQFF,TGTGCCAGCAGCCAGTCCCCTAGCGGGAGTTCCTACAATGAGCAGTTCTTC,TRBJ2-1,TRBV3-1/TRBV3-2,few,TRBD2
CASSLGTGDQPQHF,TGTGCCAGCAGCCTTGGGACAGGGGATCAGCCCCAGCATTTT,TRBJ1-5,TRBV5-4,-,TRBD1
CASSVGPRQGYYEQYF,TGTGCCAGCAGTGTCGGTCCCCGACAGGGTTATTACGAGCAGTACTTC,TRBJ2-7,TRBV25-1,few,TRBD1
CASSLPGTYEQYF,TGTGCCAGCAGCCTCCCAGGGACGTACGAGCAGTACTTC,TRBJ2-7,TRBV7-2,few,-
CASSLGARANTEAFF,TGTGCCAGCAGCTTGGGTGCCAGGGCGAACACTGAAGCTTTCTTT,TRBJ1-1,TRBV11-2,-,-
CSARDLYEQYF,TGCAGTGCTAGGGACCTCTACGAGCAGTACTTC,TRBJ2-7,TRBV20-1,few,-
CASSLSGDTREAFF,TGTGCCAGCAGTTTGAGCGGAGATACCAGGGAGGCTTTCTTT,TRBJ1-1,TRBV6-6,-,-
CASSLGDRGLSPLHF,TGTGCCAGCAGCTTGGGGGACAGGGGCCTATCACCCCTCCACTTT,TRBJ1-6,TRBV5-4,-,TRBD1
CASSSWTGKNEQYF,TGTGCCAGCAGTTCTTGGACAGGGAAAAACGAGCAGTACTTC,TRBJ2-7,TRBV27,-,TRBD1
CASTGVGQEIRAGYTF,TGTGCCAGCACTGGGGTAGGGCAGGAAATCCGAGCTGGCTACACCTTC,TRBJ1-2,TRBV5-4,few,-
CASSLEGKRNNEQFF,TGTGCCAGCAGCTTAGAGGGTAAGCGGAACAATGAGCAGTTCTTC,TRBJ2-1,TRBV7-2,-,-
CASSLMGNTEAFF,TGTGCCAGCAGCTTGATGGGGAACACTGAAGCTTTCTTT,TRBJ1-1,TRBV5-5,few,-
CASSQGTSGVRFF,TGTGCCAGCAGCCAAGGGACTAGCGGGGTTCGGTTCTTC,TRBJ2-1,TRBV7-2,-,TRBD2
CASSPGTALNQPQHF,TGTGCCAGCAGCCCAGGGACCGCGCTAAATCAGCCCCAGCATTTT,TRBJ1-5,TRBV7-9,-,-
CASSRARPWDIQYF,TGTGCCAGCAGTAGGGCCCGACCCTGGGACATTCAGTACTTC,TRBJ2-4,TRBV27,-,-
CASSPLSGDSYGYTF,TGTGCCAGCTCACCTCTTTCGGGAGACAGTTATGGCTACACCTTC,TRBJ1-2,TRBV18,once,-